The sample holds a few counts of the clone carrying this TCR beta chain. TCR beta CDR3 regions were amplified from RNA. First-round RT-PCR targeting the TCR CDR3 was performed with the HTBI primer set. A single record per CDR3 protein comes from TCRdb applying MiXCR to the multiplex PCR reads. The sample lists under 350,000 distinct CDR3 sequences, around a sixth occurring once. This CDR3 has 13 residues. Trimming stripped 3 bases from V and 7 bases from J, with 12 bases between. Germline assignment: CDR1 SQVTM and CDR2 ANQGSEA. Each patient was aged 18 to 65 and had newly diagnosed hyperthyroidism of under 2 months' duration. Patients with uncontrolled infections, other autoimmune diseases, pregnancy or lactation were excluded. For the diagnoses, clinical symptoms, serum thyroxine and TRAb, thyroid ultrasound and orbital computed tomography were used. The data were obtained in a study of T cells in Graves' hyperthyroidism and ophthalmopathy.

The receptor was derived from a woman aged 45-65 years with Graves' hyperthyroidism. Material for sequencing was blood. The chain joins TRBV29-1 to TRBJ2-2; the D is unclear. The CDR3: CSVEGFESGELFF. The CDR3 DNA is TGCAGCGTTGAGGGGTTTGAAAGCGGGGAGCTGTTTTTT.